These 20 T cell receptor beta chains were sequenced from one sample in a study of shared clonotypes between healthy human individuals. Profiled with immunoSEQ multiplex PCR; TCRdb holds only in-frame clones, not every one. The repertoire holds more than 2 million clones, with 85% to 95% as singletons. Sequencing was carried out using naive CD4+ T cells sorted from blood. Subset in this sample: CD45RA+ positively selected. These receptors came from a man younger than 35 in good health.

About this clone itself: Other DNA sequences within the sample encode an identical CDR3. The CDR3 loop reads CASSLAATNEKLFF. The CDR3 DNA is TGCGCCAGCAGCTTGGCCGCTACTAATGAAAAACTGTTTTTT. V is TRBV5-1 and J is TRBJ1-4; D gene unclear. The CDR3 extends over 14 amino acids. Germline CDR1 reads SGHRS; CDR2 reads YFSETQ. Trimming left V 0 bases short and J 2 bases short, with 5 bases between.

The chain carries TRBV28 and TRBJ1-4, with 7 bases matching TRBD1. After removal of 5 bases from V and 5 bases from J, the junction contained 8 bases not matched to a gene. Germline values: CDR1 MDHEN, CDR2 SYDVKM. This CDR3 has 15 residues. The CDR3: CASSLRQGQNEKLFF. The CDR3 region has the DNA TGTGCCAGCAGTCTTCGACAGGGCCAAAATGAAAAACTGTTTTTT.

The gene calls are TRBV5-1 and TRBJ2-3; D is perhaps TRBD1 or TRBD2 (7 bases each). The CDR3 has 17 amino acids. The V and J ends lost 0 bases and 1 base respectively, with 15 bases between them. CDR1 is SGHRS and CDR2 is YFSETQ in the germline V gene. The chain's CDR3 is CASSLVGQRGGTDTQYF. In nucleotides, the CDR3 is TGCGCCAGCAGCTTGGTGGGACAGCGGGGCGGCACAGATACGCAGTATTTT. The full variable domain, with the rest looked up from reference TRBV5-1 and TRBJ2-3, is KAGVTQTPRYLIKTRGQQVTLSCSPISGHRSVSWYQQTPGQGLQFLFEYFSETQRNKGNFPGRFSGRQFSNSRSEMNVSTLELGDSALYLCASSLVGQRGGTDTQYFGPGTRLTVL.

The rearrangement joins TRBV28 to TRBJ2-7, with 7 bases fitting TRBD2. The V gene end was trimmed by 2 bases and the J gene end by 3 bases; junction bases not matched to a gene: 13. This CDR3 is 17 amino acids long. Germline-derived CDR1 and CDR2 are MDHEN and SYDVKM. The chain's CDR3 is CASSLRGRASLIYEQYF. CDR3 nucleotide sequence: TGTGCCAGCAGTTTACGGGGGAGGGCCAGTCTAATCTACGAGCAGTACTTC. Full variable domain (remainder filled in from reference TRBV28 and TRBJ2-7): DVKVTQSSRYLVKRTGEKVFLECVQDMDHENMFWYRQDPGLGLRLIYFSYDVKMKEKGDIPEGYSVSREKKERFSLILESASTNQTSMYLCASSLRGRASLIYEQYFGPGTRLTVT.

The J gene is TRBJ1-5, the V gene TRBV25-1; maybe TRBD1 (6 bases). V lost 6 bases and J 4 bases, leaving 13 bases between the germline ends. The CDR3 length is 14 residues. The V gene's germline CDR1 is MGHDK and CDR2 SYGVNS. For the CDR3, the DNA is TGTGCCAGCAGCGGGGGCAGGCCGAATCAGCCCCAGCATTTT. It translates to CASSGGRPNQPQHF.

J is TRBJ2-7 and V is TRBV5-1; the D is unclear. V was shortened by 0 bases and J by 7 bases, with 14 bases between the two germline ends. Germline V gives CDR1 SGHRS, CDR2 YFSETQ. This CDR3 has 14 residues. CDR3 sequence reads: CASSLGAYFGEQYF. DNA for the CDR3: TGCGCCAGCAGCTTGGGGGCCTATTTTGGGGAGCAGTACTTC.

V is TRBV7-3 and J is TRBJ2-2; D may correspond to TRBD1 or TRBD2 (5 bases each). The CDR3 sequence is 16 residues long. Trimming stripped 1 base from V and 6 bases from J, with 15 bases between. The germline CDR1 and CDR2 sequences are SGHTA and FQGTGA. The CDR3 sequence: CASSLRPLGDPGELFF. The CDR3 DNA follows: TGTGCCAGCAGCTTAAGACCCCTTGGGGACCCCGGGGAGCTGTTTTTT.

The V and J genes are TRBV6-6 and TRBJ2-1; maybe TRBD1 (6 bases). V lost 4 bases and J lost 9, with 19 bases in between. Germline-derived CDR1 and CDR2 are MNHNY and SVGAGI (reference sequence). The CDR3 sequence is 15 residues long. The CDR3 region is CASSFVKGEHSEQFF. Written as DNA, the CDR3 is TGTGCCAGCAGTTTCGTAAAGGGGGAGCACAGTGAGCAGTTCTTC.

The chain recombines TRBV7-2 with TRBJ2-7; D perhaps matches TRBD2 (6 bases). Germline assignment: CDR1 SGHTA and CDR2 FQGNSA. The V gene lost 1 base and the J gene lost 6 bases, with 16 bases spanning the gap. This CDR3 contains 15 residues. CDR3: CASSLVPTSSGEQYF. In DNA, the CDR3 is TGTGCCAGCAGCTTAGTCCCGACTAGTTCGGGCGAGCAGTACTTC.

V usage is TRBV25-1 and J usage is TRBJ2-5; 13 bases match TRBD2. Germline CDR1 is MGHDK and CDR2 is SYGVNS. The CDR3 loop spans 15 amino acids. After removal of 6 bases from V and 5 bases from J, the junction contained 6 bases not matched to a gene. The CDR3 DNA reads TGTGCCAGCAGAACTAGCGGGAGGGCCGATGAGACCCAGTACTTC. Amino acids: CASRTSGRADETQYF.

The genes are TRBV11-2 and TRBJ2-3; D remains unclear. V shed 6 bases and J shed 2 bases, with 15 bases lying between them. Germline values: CDR1 SGHAT, CDR2 FQNNGV. This CDR3 has 15 amino acids. CDR3 DNA: TGTGCCAGCAGTAGATGGGCAGAAGACACAGATACGCAGTATTTT. Protein: CASSRWAEDTDTQYF.

The table lists this clone with a count of one. J is TRBJ2-7 and V is TRBV10-1, with TRBD1 matching over 9 bases. Germline V lookup: CDR1 WNHNN, CDR2 SYGVQD (reference sequence). V lost 4 bases, J lost 0 bases, and 7 bases stayed unmatched. The CDR3 sequence is 16 residues long. Here the CDR3 reads CASSGTPGQGSYEQYF. The CDR3, as DNA: TGCGCCAGCAGTGGGACCCCGGGACAGGGCTCCTACGAGCAGTACTTC.

This clone was seen a single time. The chain uses TRBV30 and TRBJ1-2; tentatively, D is TRBD1 (6 bases). This CDR3 has 16 amino acids. V was cut by 5 bases and J by 4 bases, with 23 bases left in between. Germline V gene data show CDR1 as GTSNPN and CDR2 as SVGIG (reference sequence). DNA of the CDR3: TGTGCCTGGGGCCAAGGCCCCGGACAGAACTTCTATGGCTACACCTTC. As protein: CAWGQGPGQNFYGYTF.

This chain links TRBV7-2 with TRBJ2-2; the match to TRBD2 covers 7 bases. The CDR3 spans 15 residues. CDR1 is SGHTA and CDR2 is FQGNSA in the germline V gene. Losses at the gene ends were 5 bases for V and 2 bases for J; bases not matched to a gene: 5. As DNA, the CDR3 is TGTGCCAGCAGCGTCCGGGACTACAACACCGGGGAGCTGTTTTTT. Translated, it gives CASSVRDYNTGELFF.

V gene TRBV6-1 combines with J gene TRBJ2-7; perhaps D is TRBD1 or TRBD2 (5 bases each). The germline V gene encodes CDR1 MNHNS and CDR2 SASEGT. CDR3 size: 15 residues. The V and J ends lost 0 bases and 6 bases respectively, with 15 bases between them. Written as DNA, the CDR3 is TGTGCCAGCAGTGAAGCGCTTCAGAGGGGCGGCGAGCAGTACTTC. Its protein is CASSEALQRGGEQYF.

The chain joins TRBV28 to TRBJ1-2, with TRBD1 identical over 10 bases. Per the germline V gene, CDR1 is MDHEN and CDR2 is SYDVKM. This CDR3 has 14 amino acids. V lost 2 bases, J lost 4 bases, and 1 base stayed unmatched. CDR3 sequence (DNA): TGTGCCAGCAGTTTAGGACAGGGGGTCTATGGCTACACCTTC. It specifies CASSLGQGVYGYTF.

The CDR3 DNA follows: TGTGCCTGGAGTGTCGCCCTAGCGGGGGCTAGCACAGATACGCAGTATTTT. Its translation: CAWSVALAGASTDTQYF. The chain is built from TRBV30 and TRBJ2-3, with 10 bases that match TRBD2. CDR1 and CDR2 from the germline V gene are GTSNPN and SVGIG (reference sequence). This CDR3 region has 17 residues. Unmatched junction bases numbered 6, after V lost 0 bases and J lost 0 bases.

This clone is a singleton in its sample. The chain combines TRBV5-8 with TRBJ2-7; 10 bases are shared with TRBD2. The trim removed 4 bases at V and 1 base at J, leaving 14 bases unmatched. This CDR3 has 18 amino acids. Germline CDR1 reads SGHTS; CDR2 reads YDEGEE. The CDR3, as DNA: TGTGCCAGCAGCCCCTGGGGGCTAGCGGGAGTGGGGTCCTACGAGCAGTACTTC. Protein product: CASSPWGLAGVGSYEQYF.

This CDR3 reads CASSGRSLGTDTQYF. Here the CDR3 DNA reads TGTGCCAGCAGCGGACGATCTCTAGGCACAGATACGCAGTATTTT. This chain joins TRBV5-8 and TRBJ2-3, with D unresolved. Trimming removed 4 bases from V and 1 base from J, with 13 bases in between. The germline V gene encodes CDR1 SGHTS and CDR2 YDEGEE. The CDR3 runs to 15 residues. The full variable domain, completed using reference TRBV5-8 and TRBJ2-3, is EAGVTQSPTHLIKTRGQQATLRCSPISGHTSVYWYQQALGLGLQFLLWYDEGEERNRGNFPPRFSGRQFPNYSSELNVNALELEDSALYLCASSGRSLGTDTQYFGPGTRLTVL.

V and J are TRBV6-6 and TRBJ1-5; possible D gene TRBD1, 5 bases. V lost 6 bases to trimming and J lost 5 bases, with 11 bases between them. This CDR3 region has 13 residues. Germline CDR1 and CDR2: MNHNY and SVGAGI (reference sequence). The DNA of the CDR3 is TGTGCCAGCAGCGGGACGTCCGATCAGCCCCAGCATTTT. Translated: CASSGTSDQPQHF.